The following is a T cell receptor beta chain sequence with its context. This clone appeared a few times. There is no known antigen for this receptor. It has no much larger one-base neighbor in the sample; base qualities were not kept. The immunoSEQ hsTCRB v3.0 assay was used at survey level resolution to sequence the TRB variable region. A depth of roughly 40,000-50,000 T-cell genomes per sample was targeted for TRB sequencing. Pooled TRB libraries were sequenced on an Illumina MiSeq with a v3 150-cycle kit. Per the authors' processing: Repertoire analysis was run in R within a reproducible Nextflow workflow that covered QC, data transformation and analysis. LymphoSeq2, an R package for AIRR-Seq data exploration, was used to implement custom analyses. Four samples that produced fewer than 5000 total TRB sequences were removed, so some 190 HIV repertoires were analyzed. Among the 188 retained HIV repertoires, 55 to 65 were collected before ART initiation and 120 to 130 were collected after ART initiation. Repertoires were downsampled to 5000 TRB nucleotide sequences, with summary statistics averaged over 100 downsampling iterations. TRB sequences were retained for analysis only if CDR3 regions of at least seven amino acids were present. Diversity was assessed using a clonality score derived from Shannon entropy and using the Gini coefficient. In the repertoire networks, any two of the top 5000 CDR3 amino acid sequences were connected whenever the two sequences differed by an edit distance of one. For TRB CDR3 amino acid sequences, GLIPH2 was used to predict antigen specificity groups and MHC restriction. To flag known CMV, EBV, HIV or tissue antigen associations, CDR3 amino acid sequences were matched against VDJdb and McPAS-TCR. Pre-ART, post-ART and control groups were compared with Wilcoxon signed-rank tests and Holm-Bonferroni correction. TCRdb holds this immuneACCESS table with in-frame rearrangements only. Some clones are missing; in checked studies, unresolved V genes explain under half, and the rest has no known cause. Clonal size and the V and J genes are those of that table, whereas D and trimming came from the DNA. The sample data list tens of thousands of clones, and 76% of these were observed just once. The ten biggest clones cover around 10% of the sample.

This specimen comes from a study of long-term antiretroviral therapy in people with HIV (dated 2022 in TCRdb). About the investigation overall: Collection of the earliest samples took place about a decade ahead of the 2015 WHO recommendation for immediate ART, at a time when ART was typically delayed until CD4 counts fell. Whether ART initiation and durable HIV suppression were associated with changes in peripheral blood TRB repertoire composition and diversity was tested in a retrospective serial study. From some 30 adults with confirmed HIV infection, the cohort provided 150 to 200 cryopreserved PBMC samples, gathered serially across a mean of approximately six years (range 1-12). Test extractions of a monoclonal T-cell line alongside a few dozen polyclonal samples showed no cross-contamination during QIAcube processing. About two fifths of the roughly 30 participants with HIV were female.

Here is what the overall study found, with its caveats: Inferences about post-ART repertoire changes are limited because no data were available on ART adherence, viral resistance or therapy changes. Samples dated from about 2004 to 2017, and the ART regimens used may be less effective than current ones. The repertoire was dominated across all time points by expanded TRB clones identified before ART initiation, although this dominance was seen to fluctuate and to decrease in many PLHIV after ART. Limited PBMC availability meant only the TCR beta chain was sequenced, without alpha chain pairing. Compared with controls, HIV repertoires had narrower CDR3 length ranges, and the network structure pointed to an antigen-experienced repertoire that shifted only slightly toward naive after ART. ART initiation was associated with a significant increase in TRB diversity, but diversity stayed significantly below transplant donor controls even after long-term ART. Because cell numbers in pre-ART samples were limited, unsorted PBMC were profiled instead of sorted CD4+ and CD8+ T cells.

Inclusion was restricted to participants for whom at least one PBMC sample before ART initiation and at least two post-ART samples were available. Treatment was received in the United States of America by all participants with HIV. Before DNA extraction, cryopreserved samples of roughly 0.95-10 million PBMC were thawed and washed. At the time of the earliest PBMC sample for each participant with HIV, ages ranged from 23 to 54 years. Per participant, PBMC samples came from 1-4 timepoints prior to ART initiation and 2-8 timepoints following ART initiation, for a median of 7 samples. For every participant, serial HIV viral load, CD4+ T-cell count, ART history and demographic data were obtained. Genomic DNA was extracted from unsorted PBMC with a Qiagen kit on a QIAcube, processed in batches of 12 samples. V is pared back by 3 bases and J by 4 bases, with 3 bases lying between the germline termini. The cysteine opens and the phenylalanine closes a CDR3 of 12 amino acids. Solely the CDR3 DNA is kept, with 36 bases framed from the first base. CDR1 and CDR2 were assigned from the germline V gene (reference sequence) as MNHEY and SMNVEV.

This TCR derives from a woman aged 40 to 49 with HIV. The chain is encoded by TRBV27 joined to TRBJ2-2; the D gene is unclear. The sample here was unsorted PBMCs, taken 1.1 years before starting antiretroviral therapy. The nucleotide sequence is given as TGTGCCAGCAGTTTTCCCACCGGGGAGCTGTTTTTT. The resulting protein is CASSFPTGELFF.